This entry concerns a single T cell receptor beta chain. Its antigen is not identified. Its ends do not fully match the called genes, so a read error is possible. This sample stems from a study of blood T cells in healthy people across ages. Study results and limitations: PBMCs that were unsorted prevented a conclusive naive versus antigen-experienced comparison. From one million sequenced T cells, diversity estimates were lower bounds. Expanded clonotype changes were possibly confounded by unknown donor CMV status.

The authors ran a second PCR of about 7 to 11 cycles using a sample-barcoded 5' primer and a J-beta primer mix. TCRdb independently ran MiXCR on the 5' RACE reads; one entry per CDR3 protein. The repertoire includes roughly 700,000 distinct CDR3 sequences, approximately 30% of them detected once, and over 15% sits in the top ten. This CDR3 comprises 16 residues. The V gene's germline CDR1 is SGHRS and CDR2 YFSETQ. Total RNA was extracted at no less than 6 micrograms per sample. The sequence derives from a woman at least 80 years old in good health. The gene calls are TRBV5-1 and TRBJ1-5; TRBD1 matches at 10 bases. Source material: blood. The CDR3 region has the DNA TGCGCCAGCAGCCCTGGGGACAGGGGAGTCGATCAGCCTCAGCATTTT. Its translation: CASSPGDRGVDQPQHF.